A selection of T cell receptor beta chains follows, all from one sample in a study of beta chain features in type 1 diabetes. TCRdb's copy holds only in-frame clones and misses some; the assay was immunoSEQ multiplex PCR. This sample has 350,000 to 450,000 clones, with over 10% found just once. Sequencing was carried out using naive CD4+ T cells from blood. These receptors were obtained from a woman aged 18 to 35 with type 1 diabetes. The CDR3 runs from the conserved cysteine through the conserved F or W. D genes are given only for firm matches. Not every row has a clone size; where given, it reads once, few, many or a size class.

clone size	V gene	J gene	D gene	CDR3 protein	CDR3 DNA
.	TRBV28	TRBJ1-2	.	CASLEGQEYYGYTF	TGTGCCAGCCTAGAGGGTCAGGAATACTATGGCTACACCTTC
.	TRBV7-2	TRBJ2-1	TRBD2	CASSLVSGSGNEQFF	TGTGCCAGCAGCTTAGTTAGCGGGAGTGGTAATGAGCAGTTCTTC
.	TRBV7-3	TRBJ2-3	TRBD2	CASSLGRETTDTQYF	TGTGCCAGCAGCTTAGGGCGGGAGACCACAGATACGCAGTATTTT
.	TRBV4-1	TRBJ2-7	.	CASSQESSYEQYF	TGCGCCAGCAGCCAAGAGAGTTCCTACGAGCAGTACTTC
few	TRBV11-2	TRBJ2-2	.	CASSLGLQVNTGELFF	TGTGCCAGCAGCTTAGGGCTACAGGTTAACACCGGGGAGCTGTTTTTT
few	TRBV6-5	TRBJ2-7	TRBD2	CASSYGGLAGAYEQYF	TGTGCCAGCAGTTACGGAGGGCTAGCGGGAGCCTACGAGCAGTACTTC
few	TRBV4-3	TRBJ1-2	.	CASSPDSSPSVVYGYTF	TGCGCCAGCAGCCCTGACTCGAGCCCCTCGGTAGTCTATGGCTACACCTTC
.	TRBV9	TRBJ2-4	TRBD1	CASSVLITGGENIQYF	TGTGCCAGCAGCGTGCTTATAACAGGGGGCGAAAACATTCAGTACTTC
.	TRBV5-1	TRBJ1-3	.	CASSLASSGNTIYF	TGCGCCAGCAGCTTGGCGAGCTCTGGAAACACCATATATTTT
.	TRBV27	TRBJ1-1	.	CASSPRRQNEAFF	TGTGCCAGCAGTCCGCGACGACAGAATGAAGCTTTCTTT
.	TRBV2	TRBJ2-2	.	CASNRLNTGELFF	TGTGCCAGCAACAGGCTTAACACCGGGGAGCTGTTTTTT
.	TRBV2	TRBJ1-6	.	CASITDGRGSPLHF	TGTGCCAGCATTACCGACGGACGAGGGTCACCCCTCCACTTT
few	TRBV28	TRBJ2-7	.	CALGGGQREQYF	TGTGCCCTGGGTGGTGGACAGAGAGAGCAGTACTTC
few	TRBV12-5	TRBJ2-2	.	CASGSKGSSGELFF	TGTGCTAGTGGTTCAAAAGGGAGCTCCGGGGAGCTGTTTTTT
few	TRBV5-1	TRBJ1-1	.	CASSLATGNTEAFF	TGCGCCAGCAGCTTGGCCACAGGGAACACTGAAGCTTTCTTT
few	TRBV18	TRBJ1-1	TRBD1	CASSPPGQDTEAFF	TGTGCCAGCTCGCCGCCGGGACAGGACACTGAAGCTTTCTTT
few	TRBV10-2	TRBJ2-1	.	CASSEYLQFF	TGCGCCAGCAGTGAGTACTTGCAGTTCTTC
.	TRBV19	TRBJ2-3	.	CASSIEQGGSTDTQYF	TGTGCCAGTAGTATAGAGCAGGGCGGCAGCACAGATACGCAGTATTTT
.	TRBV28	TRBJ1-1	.	CASRGTSVKAFF	TGTGCCAGCAGAGGGACATCCGTGAAAGCTTTCTTT
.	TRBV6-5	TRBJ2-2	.	CASSSNTGELFF	TGTGCCAGCAGTTCTAACACCGGGGAGCTGTTTTTT
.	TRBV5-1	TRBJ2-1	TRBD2	CASSEVLAGVDNEQFF	TGCGCCAGCAGCGAGGTACTAGCGGGAGTCGACAATGAGCAGTTCTTC
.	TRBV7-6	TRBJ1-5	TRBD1	CASSLGDRAVSQPQHF	TGTGCCAGCAGCTTAGGGGACAGGGCAGTGAGTCAGCCCCAGCATTTT
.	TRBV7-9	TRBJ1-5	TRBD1	CASSLAGGTQPQHF	TGTGCCAGCAGCTTAGCAGGGGGCACTCAGCCCCAGCATTTT
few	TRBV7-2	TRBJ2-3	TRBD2	CASSAGLAGFTDTQYF	TGTGCCAGCAGCGCGGGACTAGCGGGTTTCACAGATACGCAGTATTTT
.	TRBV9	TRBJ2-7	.	CASSVSTGISHEQYF	TGTGCCAGCAGCGTAAGTACGGGGATTTCCCACGAGCAGTACTTC
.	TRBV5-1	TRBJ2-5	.	CASSLGPAGAQETQYF	TGCGCCAGCAGCTTGGGACCGGCGGGTGCCCAAGAGACCCAGTACTTC
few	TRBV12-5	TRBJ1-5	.	CASGSSSRAQHF	TGTGCTAGTGGTTCCTCCTCCCGGGCCCAGCATTTT
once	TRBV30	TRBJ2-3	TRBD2	CAWTPGLAGGHTDTQYF	TGTGCCTGGACTCCCGGACTAGCGGGAGGCCACACAGATACGCAGTATTTT
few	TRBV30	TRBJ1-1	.	CAWSVGVNTEAFF	TGTGCCTGGAGTGTAGGGGTGAACACTGAAGCTTTCTTT
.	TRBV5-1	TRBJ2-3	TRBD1	CASSTGADTQYF	TGCGCCAGCAGCACAGGGGCAGATACGCAGTATTTT
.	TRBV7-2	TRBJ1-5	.	CASSGRGQPQHF	TGTGCCAGCAGCGGCAGGGGTCAGCCCCAGCATTTT
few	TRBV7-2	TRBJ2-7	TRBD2	CASSFSGRAYEQYF	TGTGCCAGCAGCTTTAGCGGGAGGGCCTACGAGCAGTACTTC
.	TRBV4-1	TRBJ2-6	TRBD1	CASSQPSRDRAGANVLTF	TGCGCCAGCAGCCAACCGTCCCGGGACAGGGCCGGGGCCAACGTCCTGACTTTC
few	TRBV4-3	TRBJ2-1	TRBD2	CASSPGLAGNEQFF	TGCGCCAGCTCGCCGGGACTAGCGGGGAATGAGCAGTTCTTC
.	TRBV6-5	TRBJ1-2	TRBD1	CASSYLGQDYGYTF	TGTGCCAGCAGTTACCTGGGACAGGACTATGGCTACACCTTC
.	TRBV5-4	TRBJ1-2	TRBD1	CASSQGTVLGYTF	TGTGCCAGCAGCCAAGGGACAGTTCTTGGCTACACCTTC
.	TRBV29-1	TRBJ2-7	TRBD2	CSVEGGREGPYEQYF	TGCAGCGTGGAAGGGGGGCGGGAGGGCCCCTACGAGCAGTACTTC
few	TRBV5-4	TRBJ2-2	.	CASRGGLSTGELFF	TGTGCCAGCCGCGGGGGCCTCTCCACCGGGGAGCTGTTTTTT
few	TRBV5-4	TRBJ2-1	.	CASSPAGGGIEQFF	TGTGCCAGCAGCCCTGCTGGGGGGGGCATTGAGCAGTTCTTC
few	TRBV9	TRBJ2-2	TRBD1	CASSVGGQGTGELFF	TGTGCCAGCAGCGTAGGGGGACAGGGGACCGGGGAGCTGTTTTTT
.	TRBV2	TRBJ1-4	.	CASSADRNREKLFF	TGTGCCAGCAGCGCCGACAGGAACCGTGAAAAACTGTTTTTT
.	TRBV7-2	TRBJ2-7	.	CASSAGGQPTYEQYF	TGTGCCAGCAGCGCCGGCGGACAGCCAACCTACGAGCAGTACTTC
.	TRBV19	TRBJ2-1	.	CASRPNLGNEQFF	TGTGCCAGTAGACCCAATCTAGGCAATGAGCAGTTCTTC
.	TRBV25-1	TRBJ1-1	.	CASSAAGQFEAFF	TGTGCCAGCAGTGCTGCCGGACAGTTCGAAGCTTTCTTT
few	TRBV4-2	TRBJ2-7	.	CASSQDLSDSRWQYF	TGTGCCAGCAGCCAAGATCTATCGGATTCCAGGTGGCAGTACTTC
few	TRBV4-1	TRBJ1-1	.	CASSRRVTNTEAFF	TGCGCCAGCAGCCGCAGGGTTACGAACACTGAAGCTTTCTTT